Following are 9 T cell receptor beta chains from one sample sequenced in a study of blood T cells in healthy people across ages. A sample-barcoded 5' primer and a J-beta primer mix were used in a second PCR of roughly 7 to 12 cycles. TCRdb reprocessed the 5' RACE reads via MiXCR and lists one record per CDR3 protein. The sample lists some 860,000 distinct CDR3 sequences; 56% were seen once. Sequences were obtained from blood. The receptors were sampled from a man aged 40-49 years in good health.

The chain's CDR3 is CASSFLGVGNEQFF. In DNA, the CDR3 is TGCGCCAGCAGCTTTCTAGGGGTGGGCAATGAGCAGTTCTTC. This chain connects TRBV5-1 to TRBJ2-1, with D possibly matching TRBD1 (5 bases). Germline CDR1 is SGHRS and CDR2 is YFSETQ. V shed 2 bases and J shed 6 bases, with 12 bases lying between them. This CDR3 contains 14 residues.

The chain combines TRBV18 with TRBJ2-7; 7 bases match TRBD1. CDR3 length: 13 amino acids. V trimming: 6 bases; J trimming: 4 bases; junction bases outside the gene matches: 6. CDR1 and CDR2 from the germline V gene are KGHSH and LQKENI. The CDR3 DNA sequence: TGTGCCAGCTCCGCACAGGGGATGTACGAGCAGTACTTC. It codes for CASSAQGMYEQYF. The full variable domain, its missing parts supplied by reference TRBV18 and TRBJ2-7, is NAGVMQNPRHLVRRRGQEARLRCSPMKGHSHVYWYRQLPEEGLKFMVYLQKENIIDESGMPKERFSAEFPKEGPSILRIQQVVRGDSAAYFCASSAQGMYEQYFGPGTRLTVT.

The genes are TRBV9 and TRBJ1-2; D is unresolved. V dropped 5 bases and J dropped 8 bases, with 19 bases sitting between them. Germline lookup yields CDR1 SGDLS and CDR2 YYNGEE. The CDR3 contains 14 residues. This CDR3 reads CASRDPAIATGYTF. The CDR3 bases are TGTGCCAGCAGGGACCCCGCTATTGCTACGGGCTACACCTTC.

This sequence joins TRBV3-1 and TRBJ1-6; D possibly corresponds to TRBD1 (5 bases). Germline assignment: CDR1 LGHDT and CDR2 YNNKEL (reference sequence). Trimming stripped 0 bases from V and 11 bases from J, with 23 bases between. The length of the CDR3 is 18 residues. The CDR3 bases are TGTGCCAGCAGCCAAGATGGGGACCCTCCCTGGGGCCAAACACCCCTCCACTTT. It translates to CASSQDGDPPWGQTPLHF.

This clonotype was seen only a few times. V and J are TRBV9 and TRBJ2-5, with D perhaps assigned TRBD1 or TRBD2 (5 bases each). The V gene's germline CDR1 is SGDLS and CDR2 YYNGEE. V was clipped by 2 bases and J by 2 bases, with 13 bases between them. CDR3 length: 15 residues. The CDR3 spells CASSVGLGEQETQYF. The DNA for the CDR3 is TGTGCCAGCAGCGTCGGTCTGGGGGAGCAAGAGACCCAGTACTTC.

This clonotype is a singleton in its sample. V gene TRBV20-1 combines with J gene TRBJ2-1; possible D gene TRBD1, 6 bases. The germline gives CDR1 DFQATT, CDR2 SNEGSKA (reference sequence). CDR3 length equals 13 residues. The ends were cut back, 3 bases at V and 13 bases at J, with 19 bases in the middle. CDR3 region: CSASPQGSETQFF. In DNA, the CDR3 is TGCAGTGCTAGCCCACAGGGTTCGGAGACCCAGTTCTTC.

Comments on this clonotype: A read error may be the cause here, since a much bigger clone is one base away. The rearrangement uses TRBV29-1 and TRBJ2-1; D remains ambiguous. The J call may not be correct, given that the DNA end is closer to TRBJ2-7. The CDR3 spans 11 residues. Germline-derived CDR1 and CDR2 are SQVTM and ANQGSEA. For the CDR3, the DNA is TGCAGCGTTGTAACCTACAATGAGCAGTACTTC. The encoded protein is CSVVTYNEQYF.

In its sample, this clonotype was seen many times. DNA of the CDR3: TGTGCCAGCAGTACTGCAGGGGAGTACCGCGGCGAGCAGTACTTC. Its translation: CASSTAGEYRGEQYF. J is TRBJ2-7 and V is TRBV28; D possibly corresponds to TRBD1 (6 bases). The V end lost 5 bases, the J end lost 6 bases, and 20 bases lay between the germline ends. The CDR3 has 15 residues. The germline CDR1 and CDR2 sequences are MDHEN and SYDVKM.

Concerning this clonotype itself: One end of the junction fails to match germline, which may point to a read error. The CDR3 is CANSLGGVSTDTQYF. The CDR3 nucleotides are TGTGCCAACAGTTTAGGGGGAGTAAGCACAGATACGCAGTATTTT. This chain links TRBV28 with TRBJ2-3; D is perhaps TRBD1 (6 bases). Germline assignment: CDR1 MDHEN and CDR2 SYDVKM. The CDR3 is made up of 15 amino acids.